Listed below are T cell receptor beta chains from one sample, sequenced in a study of post-analysis software for immune sequencing data. One entry per CDR3 protein results from TCRdb running MiXCR on the PCR reads. The sample shows about 540,000 distinct CDR3 sequences, 34% of them seen only once. Sequenced input: blood. Receptors originate from a girl under 18 with multiple sclerosis. Each CDR3 is given with its conserved first and last residue. The D gene is left open where the match is weak. For some rows the clone size is stated as once, few or many, or as a class when expanded; others skip it.

cdr3_aa cdr3_nt v_call d_call clone_size j_call
CASSVVSEGWRASYGYTF TGTGCCAGCAGCGTAGTCAGTGAGGGTTGGAGGGCGAGCTATGGCTACACCTTC TRBV9 . . TRBJ1-2
CASSATSAGANVRTF TGTGCCAGCAGTGCGACCTCTGCTGGGGCCAACGTCCGGACTTTC TRBV28 . . TRBJ2-6
CASSRQRDQPQHF TGTGCCAGCAGCCGGCAGCGCGATCAGCCCCAGCATTTT TRBV7-9 . . TRBJ1-5
CASSLRPGVRDTQYF TGTGCCAGCAGTCTAAGGCCGGGGGTCAGAGATACGCAGTATTTT TRBV12-3/TRBV12-4 . few TRBJ2-3
CASSYRETNTEAFF TGTGCCAGCAGTTACCGGGAGACGAACACTGAAGCTTTCTTT TRBV6-5 . few TRBJ1-1
CASSEGPKNIQYF TGTGCCAGCAGTGAAGGACCCAAAAACATTCAGTACTTC TRBV6-1 . . TRBJ2-4
CASSEVGSELQPQHF TGTGCCAGCAGTGAAGTGGGGTCAGAACTTCAGCCCCAGCATTTT TRBV6-1 . . TRBJ1-5
CASSFGGVGNQPQHF TGTGCCAGCAGCTTTGGGGGGGTGGGCAATCAGCCCCAGCATTTT TRBV7-9 . . TRBJ1-5
CSARDSGKDYEQYF TGCAGTGCTAGAGACTCGGGTAAGGACTACGAGCAGTACTTC TRBV20-1 . . TRBJ2-7
CASSFLAGKGDTQYF TGTGCCAGCAGTTTTCTAGCGGGGAAGGGAGATACGCAGTATTTT TRBV3-1 TRBD2 . TRBJ2-3
CASSQETFPQYF TGTGCCAGCAGCCAAGAGACTTTTCCGCAGTATTTT TRBV3-1 . many TRBJ2-3
CASSINRAGSNEQFF TGTGCCAGTAGTATCAACAGGGCCGGGAGTAATGAGCAGTTCTTC TRBV19 . . TRBJ2-1
CASSLGVGANTEAFF TGTGCCAGCAGTTTAGGGGTAGGGGCGAACACTGAAGCTTTCTTT TRBV12-3/TRBV12-4 . . TRBJ1-1
CASAYPGQGSYGYTF TGCGCCAGTGCCTACCCGGGACAGGGGTCCTATGGCTACACCTTC TRBV4-1 TRBD1 . TRBJ1-2
CASSVGDLVQETQYF TGTGCCAGCAGCGTAGGGGACCTCGTCCAAGAGACCCAGTACTTC TRBV9 . . TRBJ2-5
CASSQGFVAEGPGEGTEAFF TGTGCCAGCAGCCAAGGTTTTGTTGCGGAGGGGCCCGGCGAGGGCACTGAAGCTTTCTTT TRBV4-2 . . TRBJ1-1
CASSFVGDIMNTEAFF TGTGCCAGCAGCTTTGTAGGGGATATCATGAACACTGAAGCTTTCTTT TRBV5-5 . few TRBJ1-1
CASSVTGGSYEQYF TGTGCCAGCTCAGTGACAGGAGGCTCCTACGAGCAGTACTTC TRBV9 . few TRBJ2-7
CASSLQEGAKNSPLHF TGTGCCAGCAGCCTACAGGAAGGGGCTAAGAATTCACCCCTCCACTTT TRBV7-6 . . TRBJ1-6
CASSPSVTGLLEAFF TGTGCCAGCAGCCCCAGTGTGACAGGCCTCCTTGAAGCTTTCTTT TRBV7-6 . few TRBJ1-1
CASSTPANTEAFF TGTGCCAGCAGCACTCCGGCCAACACTGAAGCTTTCTTT TRBV11-1 . . TRBJ1-1
CASSDDRARTDTQYF TGTGCCAGCAGTGATGACAGGGCCCGCACAGATACGCAGTATTTT TRBV2 TRBD1 . TRBJ2-3
CATSGLLGSYNEQFF TGTGCCACCAGTGGACTTTTGGGCTCCTACAATGAGCAGTTCTTC TRBV24-1 . few TRBJ2-1
CASSEMGLTYEQYF TGCGCCAGCAGTGAGATGGGGCTGACCTACGAGCAGTACTTC TRBV10-2 . . TRBJ2-7
CASKQGTDTQYF TGTGCCAGCAAGCAGGGCACAGATACGCAGTATTTT TRBV28 . few TRBJ2-3
CASSQGLWGETQFF TGTGCCAGCAGCCAAGGGCTCTGGGGAGAGACCCAGTTCTTC TRBV12-3/TRBV12-4 . . TRBJ2-1
CSASSGGLPSSYNEQFF TGCAGTGCAAGTAGCGGGGGGCTACCAAGCTCCTACAATGAGCAGTTCTTC TRBV20-1 TRBD2 . TRBJ2-1
CASSLGTSPGELFF TGTGCCAGCAGCCTTGGGACTAGCCCCGGGGAGCTGTTTTTT TRBV3-1 TRBD2 . TRBJ2-2
CASSLGAPRAHAYNEQFF TGTGCCAGCAGCTTAGGGGCCCCCCGGGCCCATGCATACAATGAGCAGTTCTTC TRBV7-3 . few TRBJ2-1
CSARGPSGGEETQYF TGCAGTGCTAGGGGGCCTAGCGGGGGGGAGGAGACCCAGTACTTC TRBV20-1 TRBD2 . TRBJ2-5
CASLRQGINQPQHF TGTGCCAGCTTGAGACAGGGGATAAATCAGCCCCAGCATTTT TRBV21-1 . . TRBJ1-5
CASSELKGAGETQYF TGTGCCAGCAGTGAATTGAAGGGGGCGGGGGAGACCCAGTACTTC TRBV25-1 . few TRBJ2-5
CASSFGPQNTEAFF TGCGCCAGCAGCTTCGGCCCCCAGAACACTGAAGCTTTCTTT TRBV5-1 . . TRBJ1-1
CASSDSIGGYSGYTF TGTGCCAGCAGTGACTCTATAGGGGGCTACTCTGGCTACACCTTC TRBV6-4 TRBD1 few TRBJ1-2
CSARMGAPAETQYF TGCAGTGCTAGGATGGGGGCCCCCGCGGAGACCCAGTACTTC TRBV20-1 . few TRBJ2-5
CASGESGGADTQYF TGTGCTAGTGGAGAGAGCGGGGGGGCAGATACGCAGTATTTT TRBV12-5 TRBD2 few TRBJ2-3
CATSELGDTQYF TGTGCCACCAGTGAACTCGGGGATACGCAGTATTTT TRBV24-1 . . TRBJ2-3
CSVEPPLRRTEAFF TGCAGCGTTGAACCCCCTCTCAGGCGCACTGAAGCTTTCTTT TRBV29-1 . . TRBJ1-1
CASSYGAGFYEQYF TGTGCCAGCAGTTACGGCGCGGGCTTCTACGAGCAGTACTTC TRBV6-6 . . TRBJ2-7
CASSQEWGTRLNTEAFF TGCGCCAGCAGCCAAGAGTGGGGGACACGTTTGAACACTGAAGCTTTCTTT TRBV4-1 . . TRBJ1-1